These T cell receptor beta chains were read from a single sample in a study of CD8 T cells in Susac syndrome. TCRdb reprocessed the immunoSEQ multiplex PCR reads via MiXCR and lists one record per CDR3 protein. The sample has some 300,000 distinct CDR3 sequences, approximately 85% seen once. The sequenced material came from CD8+ T cells from PBMCs. The receptor set was obtained from a human donor with multiple sclerosis. Both conserved end residues are part of each CDR3. Fields, in order: D gene, J gene, V gene, CDR3 length, clone size, CDR3 protein, CDR3 DNA. A D gene is named only where the DNA matches it firmly. Clone size is given for some rows only: seen once, a few or many times, or a class if the clone is expanded.

-	TRBJ1-2	TRBV3-1	14	-	CASSQDTGGGGYTF	TGTGCCAGCAGCCAAGATACCGGAGGAGGAGGCTACACCTTC
TRBD2	TRBJ2-1	TRBV27	14	-	CASSREAPNNEQFF	TGTGCCAGCAGCCGGGAGGCACCGAACAATGAGCAGTTCTTC
TRBD1	TRBJ2-3	TRBV5-6	16	once	CASSLEGRGKADTQYF	TGTGCCAGCAGCTTGGAGGGCAGGGGGAAAGCAGATACGCAGTATTTT
-	TRBJ2-1	TRBV27	13	-	CAGSLRPYNEQFF	TGTGCCGGCAGTTTAAGGCCCTACAATGAGCAGTTCTTC
-	TRBJ2-7	TRBV29-1	16	-	CSVVWRGLGGSKGQYF	TGCAGCGTTGTCTGGCGGGGACTGGGTGGGAGTAAGGGGCAGTACTTC
TRBD2	TRBJ2-3	TRBV18	14	-	CASSPTSATDTQYF	TGTGCCAGCTCACCAACTAGCGCCACAGATACGCAGTATTTT
TRBD2	TRBJ2-1	TRBV5-6	20	-	CASSLVKGPSGRAWTDEQFF	TGTGCCAGCAGCTTAGTGAAGGGTCCTAGCGGGAGGGCCTGGACGGATGAGCAGTTCTTC
-	TRBJ1-2	TRBV27	17	-	CASSLGYLRADENGYTF	TGTGCCAGCAGTTTAGGGTATCTCAGGGCAGACGAAAATGGCTACACCTTC
-	TRBJ2-2	TRBV6-6	12	-	CAGSLNTGELFF	TGTGCCGGGTCTTTGAACACCGGGGAGCTGTTTTTT
TRBD1	TRBJ2-5	TRBV28	18	-	CASSSLLVPGQAQETQYF	TGTGCCAGCAGTTCTCTCCTAGTCCCGGGACAGGCGCAAGAGACCCAGTACTTC
TRBD2	TRBJ2-3	TRBV28	15	-	CASDDSGRLTDTQYF	TGTGCCAGCGATGATAGCGGGAGGTTGACAGATACGCAGTATTTT
TRBD1	TRBJ1-2	TRBV12-5	20	-	CASGLALLTGTVRGNYGYTF	TGTGCTAGTGGTTTGGCACTCCTTACGGGGACAGTTCGGGGCAACTATGGCTACACCTTC
-	TRBJ1-2	TRBV5-4	17	-	CASSSPDGTGSLYGYTF	TGTGCCAGCAGCTCGCCCGATGGTACGGGATCCCTCTATGGCTACACCTTC
TRBD2	TRBJ2-2	TRBV11-2	17	-	CASSLVLAGRNTGELFF	TGTGCCAGCAGCTTAGTACTAGCGGGAAGGAACACCGGGGAGCTGTTTTTT
-	TRBJ2-7	TRBV7-9	13	-	CASRPGLSYEQYF	TGTGCCAGCAGACCCGGGCTCTCCTACGAGCAGTACTTC
-	TRBJ2-7	TRBV23-1	16	-	CASSPLWPPGRYEQYF	TGCGCCAGCAGTCCCCTATGGCCCCCAGGGCGCTACGAGCAGTACTTC